This TCR beta chain appears in the sequencing data of a study of blood T cell repertoires in COVID-19. About the study: The analysed material was cDNA or gDNA that came from T cells, B-cell-depleted T cells, or PBMCs.

Germline V gene sequence: CDR1 SGDLS, CDR2 YYNGEE. V was pared by 0 bases and J by 3 bases, with 18 bases between. This CDR3 has 17 residues. Original methodology: The authors estimated nucleated cell counts from reference gene primer amplification. Libraries were prepared by immunoSEQ multiplex PCR; TCRdb keeps only in-frame clonotypes and omits some of them. That table is the source of V, J and clone size, and D and trimming were worked out from the DNA. The data hold about 63,000 clones, with over 70% observed a single time. This chain uses TRBV9 with TRBJ2-5; D possibly corresponds to TRBD2 (6 bases). This receptor was obtained from a man aged 50-59 years with active COVID-19. Sequences were obtained from peripheral blood. The CDR3 bases are TGTGCCAGCAGCGTAGGAGTCTCTTCCTGGGGGGAAGAGACCCAGTACTTC. This codes for CASSVGVSSWGEETQYF.